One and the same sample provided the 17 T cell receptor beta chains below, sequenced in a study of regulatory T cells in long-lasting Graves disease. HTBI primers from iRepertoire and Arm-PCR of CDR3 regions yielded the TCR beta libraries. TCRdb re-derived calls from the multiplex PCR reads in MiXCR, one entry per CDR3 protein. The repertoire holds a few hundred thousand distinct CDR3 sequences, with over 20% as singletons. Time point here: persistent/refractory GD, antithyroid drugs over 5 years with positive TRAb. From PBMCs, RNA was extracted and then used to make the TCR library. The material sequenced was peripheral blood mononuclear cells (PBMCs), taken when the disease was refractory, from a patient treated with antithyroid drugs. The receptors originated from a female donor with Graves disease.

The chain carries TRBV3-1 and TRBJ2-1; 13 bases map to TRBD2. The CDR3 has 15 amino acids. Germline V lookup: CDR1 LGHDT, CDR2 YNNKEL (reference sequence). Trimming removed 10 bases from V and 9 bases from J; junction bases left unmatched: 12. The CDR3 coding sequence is TGTGCCACCTCTTCCGGACTAGCGGGAGTGCGTGAGCAGTTCTTC. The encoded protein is CATSSGLAGVREQFF.

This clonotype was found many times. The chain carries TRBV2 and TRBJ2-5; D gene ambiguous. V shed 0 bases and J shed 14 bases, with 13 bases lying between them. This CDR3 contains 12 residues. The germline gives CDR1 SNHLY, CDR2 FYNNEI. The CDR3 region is CASSEAPTLKYF. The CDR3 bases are TGTGCCAGCAGTGAAGCGCCCACGCTTAAATACTTC.

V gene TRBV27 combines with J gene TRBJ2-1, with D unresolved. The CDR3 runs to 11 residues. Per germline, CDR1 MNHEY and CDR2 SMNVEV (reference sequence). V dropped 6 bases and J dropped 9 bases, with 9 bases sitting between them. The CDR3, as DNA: TGTGCCAGCAGATGGGGTGGTGAGCAGTTCTTC. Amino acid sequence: CASRWGGEQFF.

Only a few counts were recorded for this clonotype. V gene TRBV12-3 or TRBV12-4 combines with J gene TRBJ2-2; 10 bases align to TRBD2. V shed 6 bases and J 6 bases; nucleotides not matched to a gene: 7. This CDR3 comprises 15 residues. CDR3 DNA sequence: TGTGCCAGCAGAACCCTAGCGGGAGAGGCCGGGGAGCTGTTTTTT. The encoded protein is CASRTLAGEAGELFF.

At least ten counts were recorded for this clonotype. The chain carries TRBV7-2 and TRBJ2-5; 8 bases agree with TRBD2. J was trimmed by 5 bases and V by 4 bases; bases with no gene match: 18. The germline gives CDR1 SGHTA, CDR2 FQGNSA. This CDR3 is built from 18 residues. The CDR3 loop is CASSSGVLWAGGGETQYF. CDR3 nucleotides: TGTGCCAGCAGCTCCGGCGTCTTGTGGGCGGGAGGAGGGGAGACCCAGTACTTC.

The CDR3 spells CALRQGTTEAFF. The CDR3, as DNA: TGTGCCTTGAGACAGGGTACGACTGAAGCTTTCTTT. V and J are TRBV30 and TRBJ1-1; TRBD1 matches 7 bases. V trimming: 7 bases; J trimming: 5 bases; junction bases outside the gene matches: 7. The germline V gene has CDR1 GTSNPN and CDR2 SVGIG (reference sequence). The CDR3 spans 12 residues.

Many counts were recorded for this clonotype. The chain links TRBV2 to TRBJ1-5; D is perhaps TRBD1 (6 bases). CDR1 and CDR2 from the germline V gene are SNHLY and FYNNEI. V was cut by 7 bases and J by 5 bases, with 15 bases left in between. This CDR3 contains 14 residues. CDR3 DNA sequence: TGTGCCAGCAAGGGGGGCATAGCTGATCAGCCCCAGCATTTT. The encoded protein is CASKGGIADQPQHF.

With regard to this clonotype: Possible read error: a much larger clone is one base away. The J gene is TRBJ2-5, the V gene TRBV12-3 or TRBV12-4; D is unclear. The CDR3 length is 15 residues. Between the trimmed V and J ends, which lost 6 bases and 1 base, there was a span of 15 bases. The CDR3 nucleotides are TGTGCCAGCAGACCGGCTAAGGGATCCCAAGAGACCCAGTACTTC. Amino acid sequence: CASRPAKGSQETQYF.

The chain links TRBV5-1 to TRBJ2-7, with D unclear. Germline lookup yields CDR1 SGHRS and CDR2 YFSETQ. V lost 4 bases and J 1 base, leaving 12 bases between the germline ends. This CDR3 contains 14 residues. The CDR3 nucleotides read TGCGCCAGCAGCCCCCCTATTGGATCCTACGAGCAGTACTTC. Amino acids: CASSPPIGSYEQYF.

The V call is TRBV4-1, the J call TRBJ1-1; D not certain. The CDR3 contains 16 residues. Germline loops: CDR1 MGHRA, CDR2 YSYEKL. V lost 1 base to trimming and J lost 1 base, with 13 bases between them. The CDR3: CASSQASGKRNTEAFF. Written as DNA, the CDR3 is TGCGCCAGCAGCCAAGCTAGTGGAAAACGGAACACTGAAGCTTTCTTT.

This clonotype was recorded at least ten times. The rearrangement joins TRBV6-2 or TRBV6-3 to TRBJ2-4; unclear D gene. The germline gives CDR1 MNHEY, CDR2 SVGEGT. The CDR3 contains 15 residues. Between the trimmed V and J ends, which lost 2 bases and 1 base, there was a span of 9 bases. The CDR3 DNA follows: TGTGCCAGCAGTTACGCGTCGTCGGCCAAAAACATTCAGTACTTC. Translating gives CASSYASSAKNIQYF.

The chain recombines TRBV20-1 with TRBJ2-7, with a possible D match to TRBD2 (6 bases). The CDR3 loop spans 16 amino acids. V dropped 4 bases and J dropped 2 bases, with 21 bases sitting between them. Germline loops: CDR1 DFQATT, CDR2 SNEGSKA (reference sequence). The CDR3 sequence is CSAIDISGKSPYEQYF. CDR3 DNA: TGCAGTGCTATCGACATTAGCGGAAAGAGCCCCTACGAGCAGTACTTC.

Here the CDR3 reads CASSPGQGLFQPQHF. CDR3 nucleotides: TGTGCCAGCAGCCCGGGACAGGGTTTATTTCAGCCCCAGCATTTT. The chain is built from TRBV3-1 and TRBJ1-5, with 9 bases lining up with TRBD1. Trimming took 4 bases from V and 6 from J; bases not matched to a gene: 7. Germline lookup yields CDR1 LGHDT and CDR2 YNNKEL (reference sequence). The CDR3 extends over 15 amino acids. Full variable domain (remainder filled in from reference TRBV3-1 and TRBJ1-5): DTAVSQTPKYLVTQMGNDKSIKCEQNLGHDTMYWYKQDSKKFLKIMFSYNNKELIINETVPNRFSPKSPDKAHLNLHINSLELGDSAVYFCASSPGQGLFQPQHFGDGTRLSIL.

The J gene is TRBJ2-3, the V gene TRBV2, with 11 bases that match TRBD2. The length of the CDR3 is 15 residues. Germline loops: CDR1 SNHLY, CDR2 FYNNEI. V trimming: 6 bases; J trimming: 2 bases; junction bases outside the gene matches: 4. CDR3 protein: CASRRLAGPTDTQYF. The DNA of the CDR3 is TGTGCCAGCAGGAGACTAGCGGGACCCACAGATACGCAGTATTTT.

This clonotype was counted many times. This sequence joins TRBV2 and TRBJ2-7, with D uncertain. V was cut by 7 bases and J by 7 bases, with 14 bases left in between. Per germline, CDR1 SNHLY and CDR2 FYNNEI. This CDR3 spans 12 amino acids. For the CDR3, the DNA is TGTGCCAGCATCCACGATGCCTTGGAGCAGTACTTC. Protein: CASIHDALEQYF.

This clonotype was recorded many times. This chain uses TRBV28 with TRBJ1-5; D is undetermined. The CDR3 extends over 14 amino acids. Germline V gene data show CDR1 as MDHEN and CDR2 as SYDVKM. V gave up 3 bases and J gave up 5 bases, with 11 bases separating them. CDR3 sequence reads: CASSLGNTDQPQHF. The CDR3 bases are TGTGCCAGCAGTTTGGGAAACACTGATCAGCCCCAGCATTTT. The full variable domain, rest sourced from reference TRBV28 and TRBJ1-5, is DVKVTQSSRYLVKRTGEKVFLECVQDMDHENMFWYRQDPGLGLRLIYFSYDVKMKEKGDIPEGYSVSREKKERFSLILESASTNQTSMYLCASSLGNTDQPQHFGDGTRLSIL.

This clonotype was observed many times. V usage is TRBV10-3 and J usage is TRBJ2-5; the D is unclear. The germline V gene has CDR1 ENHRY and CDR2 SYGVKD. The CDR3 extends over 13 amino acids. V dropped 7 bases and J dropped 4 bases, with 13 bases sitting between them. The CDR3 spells CAIKDPPSETQYF. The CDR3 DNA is TGTGCCATCAAGGACCCTCCCTCAGAGACCCAGTACTTC.